This is a list of T cell receptor beta chains from one sample in a study of T cell changes during pregnancy in multiple sclerosis. Assay used: immunoSEQ multiplex PCR; TCRdb lists only in-frame clones, some missing. The table includes 46,000 or so clones, 85% to 90% detected once. The specimen comprised peripheral blood, sampled in the second trimester of pregnancy. The receptors here all came from a female donor in good health, enrolled as a control in a pregnancy study. The CDR3 runs from the conserved cysteine through the conserved F or W. D genes are given only for firm matches. A row's size may be missing; if present it is once, few, many or a size class.

clone_size	d_call	j_call	v_call	cdr3_aa	cdr3_nt
NA	NA	TRBJ2-5	TRBV30	CAWTSQETQYF	TGTGCCTGGACCTCCCAAGAGACCCAGTACTTC
NA	NA	TRBJ1-1	TRBV12-2	CASRLAWLGKGGTTEAFF	TGTGCAAGTCGCTTAGCGTGGCTCGGGAAGGGTGGGACTACTGAAGCTTTCTTT
NA	TRBD1	TRBJ2-5	TRBV6-5	CASSYSDRLQETQYF	TGTGCCAGCAGTTACTCGGACAGGCTGCAAGAGACCCAGTACTTC
NA	NA	TRBJ1-1	TRBV7-9	CASSLDAGTEAFF	TGTGCCAGCAGCCTGGACGCGGGCACTGAAGCTTTCTTT
NA	TRBD2	TRBJ2-5	TRBV2	CASRPGLAGDRQETQYF	TGTGCCAGCAGACCGGGACTAGCGGGGGATAGGCAAGAGACCCAGTACTTC
NA	NA	TRBJ2-3	TRBV6-4	CASSEGTDTQYF	TGTGCCAGCAGCGAGGGAACAGATACGCAGTATTTT
once	TRBD2	TRBJ2-7	TRBV7-8	CASSRSGGAVYF	TGTGCCAGCAGCCGGTCCGGGGGGGCTGTGTACTTC
NA	NA	TRBJ2-1	TRBV25-1	CASSESKLVEQFF	TGTGCCAGCAGTGAAAGTAAACTAGTTGAGCAGTTCTTC
NA	NA	TRBJ2-2	TRBV5-1	CASTLQQATGELFF	TGCGCCAGCACCCTACAACAGGCCACCGGGGAGCTGTTTTTT
NA	TRBD2	TRBJ2-1	TRBV11-3	CASSSGTSGDNEQFF	TGTGCCAGCAGCTCCGGGACTAGCGGTGACAATGAGCAGTTCTTC
NA	NA	TRBJ1-2	TRBV7-2	CASSPGTQIEGYTF	TGTGCCAGCAGCCCCGGGACACAAATCGAGGGCTACACCTTC
once	NA	TRBJ1-5	TRBV7-2	CASSSTAVSNQPQHF	TGTGCCAGCAGCTCAACGGCGGTGAGCAATCAGCCCCAGCATTTT
NA	NA	TRBJ1-4	TRBV5-1	CASSLGQTNEKLFF	TGCGCCAGCAGCTTGGGACAGACAAATGAAAAACTGTTTTTT
NA	TRBD1	TRBJ2-7	TRBV6-5	CASSYGTGGEQYF	TGTGCCAGCAGTTACGGGACAGGGGGCGAGCAGTACTTC
NA	NA	TRBJ2-1	TRBV10-3	CAISESFELEQFF	TGTGCCATCAGTGAGTCGTTCGAGCTTGAGCAGTTCTTC
NA	TRBD2	TRBJ2-7	TRBV11-2	CASSLGLSGSFYEQYF	TGTGCCAGCAGCTTAGGCCTTAGCGGGAGTTTTTACGAGCAGTACTTC
NA	TRBD1	TRBJ1-1	TRBV5-1	CASSGTGATEAFF	TGCGCCAGCTCCGGGACAGGGGCGACTGAAGCTTTCTTT
NA	NA	TRBJ1-3	TRBV10-3	CAIETGTPGNTIYF	TGTGCCATCGAAACCGGGACTCCTGGAAACACCATATATTTT
NA	TRBD1	TRBJ2-7	TRBV10-3	CAISRDRGYEQYF	TGTGCCATCAGTCGGGACAGGGGCTACGAGCAGTACTTC
NA	TRBD1	TRBJ1-3	TRBV11-3	CASSLTGSSGNTIYF	TGTGCCAGCAGCTTGACAGGGAGCTCTGGAAACACCATATATTTT
NA	NA	TRBJ2-3	TRBV25-1	CASSPYTDTQYF	TGTGCCAGCAGTCCTTACACAGATACGCAGTATTTT
NA	TRBD2	TRBJ2-5	TRBV5-4	CASSSPSGRGETQYF	TGTGCCAGCAGCTCCCCTAGCGGGAGGGGGGAGACCCAGTACTTC
NA	NA	TRBJ2-1	TRBV13	CASSFGGKGYNEQFF	TGTGCCAGCAGCTTCGGGGGAAAGGGGTACAATGAGCAGTTCTTC
NA	NA	TRBJ2-1	TRBV29-1	CSVDGGLEQFF	TGCAGCGTTGACGGGGGGCTTGAGCAGTTCTTC
NA	TRBD1	TRBJ2-5	TRBV6-6	CASSYSTGSETQYF	TGTGCCAGCAGTTACTCGACAGGGTCGGAGACCCAGTACTTC
NA	TRBD1	TRBJ2-6	TRBV5-1	CASGQGPSSGANVLTF	TGCGCCAGCGGACAGGGGCCGAGCTCTGGGGCCAACGTCCTGACTTTC
once	TRBD2	TRBJ2-7	TRBV6-5	CASRRTRKAHEQYF	TGCGCCAGCAGGCGGACTAGAAAGGCCCACGAGCAGTACTTC
NA	NA	TRBJ1-4	TRBV9	CASSVVGEKLFF	TGTGCCAGCAGCGTAGTGGGCGAAAAACTGTTTTTT
NA	NA	TRBJ2-7	TRBV5-4	CAIRGSGYEQYF	TGTGCCATTAGGGGGAGTGGCTACGAGCAGTACTTC
NA	TRBD1	TRBJ2-1	TRBV6-6	CASSYVGTGYNEQFF	TGTGCCAGCAGTTACGTGGGGACAGGCTACAATGAGCAGTTCTTC
NA	NA	TRBJ1-1	TRBV7-9	CASSPPGPEAFF	TGTGCCAGCAGCCCTCCAGGTCCTGAAGCTTTCTTT
NA	TRBD2	TRBJ2-7	TRBV7-2	CASKPSAGVYSYEQYF	TGTGCCAGCAAACCGTCAGCGGGGGTTTACTCCTACGAGCAGTACTTC
NA	TRBD1	TRBJ1-1	TRBV19	CASSLGQALATEAFF	TGTGCCAGTAGTTTAGGACAGGCCTTAGCCACTGAAGCTTTCTTT
NA	TRBD2	TRBJ2-3	TRBV19	CASSIVAGGLSDTQYF	TGTGCCAGTAGTATAGTAGCGGGGGGGCTGTCAGATACGCAGTATTTT
NA	TRBD1	TRBJ2-5	TRBV30	CAWTRGQGVRQRSQETQYF	TGTGCCTGGACTCGAGGACAGGGGGTACGACAGCGGTCCCAAGAGACCCAGTACTTC
NA	TRBD1	TRBJ1-1	TRBV5-1	CASGQTGKNTEAFF	TGCGCCAGCGGGCAGACAGGGAAAAACACTGAAGCTTTCTTT
once	NA	TRBJ2-7	TRBV5-4	CASSDRTSAYEQYF	TGTGCCAGCAGCGATCGGACATCGGCCTACGAGCAGTACTTC
NA	TRBD1	TRBJ1-1	TRBV11-2	CASSPRTGTNTEAFF	TGTGCCAGCAGCCCCCGGACAGGGACGAACACTGAAGCTTTCTTT
NA	NA	TRBJ1-5	TRBV27	CASRPRQEPYSNQPQHF	TGTGCCAGCAGACCAAGACAGGAGCCCTATAGCAATCAGCCCCAGCATTTT
once	NA	TRBJ1-1	TRBV27	CASSLAGAEAFF	TGTGCCAGCAGTTTAGCGGGGGCTGAAGCTTTCTTT
few	NA	TRBJ1-5	TRBV29-1	CSVVDGFLGNQPQHF	TGCAGCGTTGTCGACGGGTTTCTGGGCAATCAGCCCCAGCATTTT
NA	NA	TRBJ1-1	TRBV7-8	CASSLGGRRGNTEAFF	TGTGCCAGCAGCTTAGGGGGACGGCGGGGGAACACTGAAGCTTTCTTT
few	TRBD1	TRBJ2-7	TRBV2	CASRRTGTSYEQYF	TGTGCCAGCAGGAGGACAGGGACCTCCTACGAGCAGTACTTC
few	NA	TRBJ1-1	TRBV18	CASSPRQGLDTEAFF	TGTGCCAGCTCACCTCGTCAGGGGCTGGACACTGAAGCTTTCTTT
NA	NA	TRBJ2-7	TRBV7-6	CASSLGSGPQLNYEQYF	TGTGCCAGCAGCTTAGGTTCTGGGCCTCAATTAAACTACGAGCAGTACTTC
NA	NA	TRBJ2-2	TRBV9	CASSLGPASGTGELFF	TGTGCCAGCAGCCTAGGTCCCGCTTCAGGGACCGGGGAGCTGTTTTTT
NA	TRBD2	TRBJ2-1	TRBV5-1	CASSLGASGEGNEQFF	TGCGCCAGCAGCTTGGGCGCTAGCGGGGAGGGGAATGAGCAGTTCTTC
NA	TRBD1	TRBJ1-1	TRBV11-2	CASSLGTGNTEAFF	TGTGCCAGCAGCTTAGGGACAGGGAACACTGAAGCTTTCTTT
NA	NA	TRBJ2-1	TRBV10-3	CATQRASSYNEQFF	TGTGCCACCCAGCGGGCCAGCTCCTACAATGAGCAGTTCTTC
few	NA	TRBJ2-7	TRBV2	CASRTDYEQYF	TGTGCCAGCCGGACAGACTACGAGCAGTACTTC
NA	TRBD2	TRBJ2-5	TRBV7-7	CASSFSGGAGQETQYF	TGTGCTAGCAGCTTTAGCGGGGGGGCCGGCCAAGAGACCCAGTACTTC
NA	TRBD1	TRBJ2-3	TRBV5-4	CASSLDLGQKPSTDTQYF	TGTGCCAGCAGCTTGGACCTGGGACAGAAACCTAGCACAGATACGCAGTATTTT
once	TRBD1	TRBJ2-7	TRBV10-3	CASRQGVNYEQYF	TGTGCCAGCCGACAGGGGGTGAACTACGAGCAGTACTTC